These T cell receptor beta chains were read from a single sample in a study of CD8 T cells in ankylosing spondylitis. TCRdb analysed the 5' RACE reads with MiXCR anew, one entry per CDR3 protein. The sample yields some 840,000 distinct CDR3 sequences, over 9.5% seen once. The specimen sequenced was blood, either unsorted or a sorted T cell fraction (not recorded which). The receptors shown here come from a male donor with ankylosing spondylitis. The CDR3 runs from the conserved cysteine through the conserved F or W.

CASSQDRGLPRRYF,TRBJ2-7,TRBV4-3
CATSTYGIYNEQFF,TRBJ2-1,TRBV15
CSGKSLSSYNEQFF,TRBJ2-1,TRBV20-1
CASSFPERDYGYTF,TRBJ1-2,TRBV5-1
CANSRDRKGNYGYTF,TRBJ1-2,TRBV15
CASSYSNLAGEYEQYF,TRBJ2-7,TRBV6-5
CASSQEGWANQPQHF,TRBJ1-5,TRBV4-3
CASRESSGANVLTF,TRBJ2-6,TRBV6-1
CASRIRSDTQYF,TRBJ2-3,TRBV6-2/TRBV6-3
CASSQDTGYGAGELFF,TRBJ2-2,TRBV4-3
CASSLEYRELFF,TRBJ2-2,TRBV7-9
CASSPPRQGGEQYF,TRBJ2-7,TRBV12-3/TRBV12-4
CATSSPQATYGYTF,TRBJ1-2,TRBV24-1
CASSFRQATDTQYF,TRBJ2-3,TRBV7-2